This T cell receptor beta chain was sequenced during a study of blood T cells in healthy people across ages. Combining a sample-barcoded 5' primer with a J-beta primer mix, a second PCR ran for roughly 6 to 11 cycles. In TCRdb, the 5' RACE reads were re-called with MiXCR into one record per CDR3 protein. This sample has about 1,400,000 distinct CDR3 sequences, with approximately 60% found just once. About this clonotype: Its antigen remains unidentified.

V lost 0 bases, J lost 5 bases, and 10 bases lay in between. Per germline, CDR1 SEHNR and CDR2 FQNEAQ (reference sequence). The CDR3 has 14 amino acids. Findings and caveats of the study: Donors of long life had a larger count of naive CD4+ cells and greater diversity than aged donors.

The chain links TRBV7-9 to TRBJ1-2; D is uncertain. Sequencing input: blood. The clonotype originates from a man between 18 and 29 years old in good health. CDR3 residues: CASSLAQFLYGYTF. The CDR3 DNA reads as TGTGCCAGCAGCTTAGCACAATTTTTATATGGCTACACCTTC.